The 17 T cell receptor beta chains below all came from one sample that was sequenced in a study of shared T cell receptors in the human thymus. Here immunoSEQ multiplex PCR was the method, and the copy in TCRdb shows in-frame clones only, minus some. Found here are 700,000 to 750,000 clones, approximately 85% of them singletons; the top ten hold over 0.008%. These data also featured in a second study, about human thymus T cells.

Sequencing used thymocytes. These TCRs come from a girl under two years old with a congenital heart defect.

This clone was picked up a small number of times. The chain carries TRBV14 and TRBJ1-1, with a weak D call TRBD1 (5 bases). CDR1 is SGHDN, CDR2 FVKESK, per germline. The CDR3 covers 15 residues. V was trimmed by 1 base and J by 1 base, leaving 10 bases between them. CDR3 residues: CASSQGGGENTEAFF. In nucleotides, the CDR3 is TGTGCCAGCAGCCAAGGGGGCGGAGAGAACACTGAAGCTTTCTTT.

The chain links TRBV5-8 to TRBJ1-2; D unclear. From germline, CDR1 is SGHTS and CDR2 YDEGEE. Trimming took 0 bases from V and 9 from J, leaving 6 bases between them. The CDR3 sequence is 11 residues long. As DNA, the CDR3 is TGTGCCAGCAGCTTGGCCGTCCGCTACACCTTC. It codes for CASSLAVRYTF.

CDR3 sequence reads: CAITGTGYEQYF. The CDR3 DNA reads as TGTGCCATCACCGGGACAGGCTACGAGCAGTACTTC. The gene calls are TRBV10-3 and TRBJ2-7, with 8 bases matching TRBD1. This CDR3 is 12 amino acids long. Unmatched junction bases numbered 2, after V lost 7 bases and J lost 3 bases. Per the germline V gene, CDR1 is ENHRY and CDR2 is SYGVKD.

The chain links TRBV15 to TRBJ2-7; 7 bases fit TRBD2. Germline assignment: CDR1 LNHNV and CDR2 YYDKDF (reference sequence). The CDR3 consists of 15 residues. The junction had 6 bases not matched to a gene; V was cut back by 3 bases and J by 1 base. DNA of the CDR3: TGTGCCACCAGCAGGCTGGGGGGGGTTTCCTACGAGCAGTACTTC. It codes for CATSRLGGVSYEQYF.

V and J are TRBV11-2 and TRBJ2-7; D is undetermined. CDR1 is SGHAT, CDR2 FQNNGV, per germline. V dropped 8 bases and J dropped 2 bases, with 13 bases sitting between them. The CDR3 has 13 residues. Here the CDR3 reads CASRLVRTYEQYF. The CDR3 nucleotides are TGTGCCAGCCGCCTCGTGCGGACCTACGAGCAGTACTTC.

This clone was seen a single time. The genes are TRBV11-2 and TRBJ1-5; D possibly corresponds to TRBD1 (5 bases). Germline V lookup: CDR1 SGHAT, CDR2 FQNNGV. Trimming stripped 1 base from V and 1 base from J, with 14 bases between. The CDR3 sequence is 17 residues long. CDR3 sequence reads: CASSLAGGGTSNQPQHF. DNA of the CDR3: TGTGCCAGCAGCTTAGCAGGTGGCGGGACGAGCAATCAGCCCCAGCATTTT.

The chain has TRBV7-8 and TRBJ1-4, with D hard to call. The V and J ends lost 5 bases and 2 bases respectively, with 9 bases between them. Germline V lookup: CDR1 SGHVS, CDR2 FQNEAQ. CDR3 length: 14 amino acids. This chain's CDR3 is CASSPDTTNEKLFF. CDR3 coding DNA: TGTGCCAGCAGCCCCGACACTACTAATGAAAAACTGTTTTTT.

The chain is built from TRBV7-2 and TRBJ1-3; 8 nucleotides line up with TRBD1. The V and J ends lost 5 bases and 4 bases, in that order; junction bases with no gene match: 10. This CDR3 is 16 amino acids long. Germline CDR1 is SGHTA and CDR2 is FQGNSA. CDR3 in amino acids: CASSPRQGSSGNTIYF. DNA for the CDR3: TGTGCCAGCAGCCCGCGACAGGGGTCGAGCGGAAACACCATATATTTT.

V and J are TRBV7-6 and TRBJ2-2, with D maybe TRBD1 (6 bases). The CDR3 contains 21 residues. The V end lost 1 base, the J end lost 5 bases, and 29 bases lay between the germline ends. CDR1 SGHVS and CDR2 FNYEAQ come from the germline V gene. CDR3 nucleotides: TGTGCCAGCAGCTTAGGGCCGGTCCCAGGGGCCGGCCCGTGGGAAACCGGGGAGCTGTTTTTT. Its translation is CASSLGPVPGAGPWETGELFF.

This clone has only one observation. This chain joins TRBV7-8 and TRBJ2-1; 10 positions agree with TRBD1. With 3 bases clipped from V and 6 bases from J, the junction kept 2 bases outside the gene matches. The CDR3 extends over 14 amino acids. Germline CDR1 and CDR2: SGHVS and FQNEAQ. The CDR3, as DNA: TGTGCCAGCAGCTTGGGACAGGGGATCAATGAGCAGTTCTTC. This gives the protein CASSLGQGINEQFF.

The chain couples TRBV10-3 to TRBJ2-2, with TRBD1 matching over 12 bases. The junction had 10 bases not matched to a gene; V was cut back by 7 bases and J by 1 base. CDR1 is ENHRY, CDR2 SYGVKD, per germline. The CDR3 contains 18 residues. Here the CDR3 DNA reads TGTGCCATCACCGTGGGACAGGGGGCTCGGGGGAACACCGGGGAGCTGTTTTTT. This codes for CAITVGQGARGNTGELFF.

The V and J genes are TRBV19 and TRBJ2-3, with D unresolved. V gave up 3 bases and J gave up 0 bases, with 7 bases separating them. The CDR3 loop spans 14 amino acids. Germline CDR1 is LNHDA and CDR2 is SQIVND (reference sequence). CDR3 sequence (DNA): TGTGCCAGTAGTATCAGGCTTAGCACAGATACGCAGTATTTT. It encodes CASSIRLSTDTQYF.

The V gene is TRBV30, the J gene TRBJ1-5; TRBD1 agrees at 8 bases. The CDR3 runs 16 residues. Trimming cost V 7 bases and J 0 bases; bases outside gene matches: 11. Germline lookup yields CDR1 GTSNPN and CDR2 SVGIG (reference sequence). CDR3 nucleotide sequence: TGTGCCTTATTGACAGGGGAAGAAGATAGCAATCAGCCCCAGCATTTT. This translates into CALLTGEEDSNQPQHF.

The chain recombines TRBV30 with TRBJ1-1; the D gene is possibly TRBD1 (6 bases). Germline CDR1 is GTSNPN and CDR2 is SVGIG (reference sequence). Trimming took off 7 bases at V and 9 bases at J, with 18 bases between the two ends. The CDR3 consists of 12 residues. CDR3 sequence reads: CASTLGGEKAFF. The CDR3 DNA is TGTGCCTCCACATTAGGGGGTGAAAAAGCTTTCTTT.

This clone showed up just once. This chain links TRBV9 with TRBJ2-5; 9 bases agree with TRBD2. Germline CDR1 is SGDLS and CDR2 is YYNGEE. CDR3 length: 17 amino acids. V dropped 3 bases and J dropped 5; count of bases not matched to a gene: 14. CDR3 sequence reads: CASSARSRRGGQETQYF. In DNA, the CDR3 is TGTGCCAGCAGCGCCCGGTCAAGGCGGGGGGGCCAGGAGACCCAGTACTTC.

The V gene is TRBV29-1, the J gene TRBJ1-2, with D perhaps TRBD1 (5 bases). This CDR3 has 11 amino acids. Trimming left V 6 bases short and J 8 bases short, with 13 bases between. In germline, CDR1 is SQVTM, CDR2 ANQGSEA. The CDR3 region has the DNA TGCAGCGTCCCGGGGGAGCGGGGCTACACCTTC. Residues: CSVPGERGYTF.

V is TRBV28 and J is TRBJ2-7, with 9 bases fitting TRBD1. V lost 4 bases, J lost 2 bases, and 6 bases stayed unmatched. The germline V gene encodes CDR1 MDHEN and CDR2 SYDVKM. This CDR3 is 15 amino acids long. Here the CDR3 reads CASSYRDRETYEQYF. CDR3 coding DNA: TGTGCCAGCAGTTACCGGGACAGGGAAACCTACGAGCAGTACTTC.